A selection of T cell receptor beta chains follows, all from one sample in a study of shared clonotypes between healthy human individuals. The repertoire was sequenced with immunoSEQ multiplex PCR; TCRdb's copy has only in-frame clones and lacks some. Of approximately 2,300,000 clones in the sample, under 95% were seen once. Source material: naive CD4+ T cells from PBMCs. Receptor source: a man between 18 and 35 years old in good health. Some clones in this sample may be carry-over from other donors' samples. The CDR3 runs from the conserved cysteine through the conserved F or W. Fields, in order: D gene, J gene, clone size, V gene, CDR3 DNA, CDR3 protein. A D gene is named only where the DNA matches it firmly. Size is stated for part of the rows, as once, few or many counts, or as a class when the clone is expanded.

d_gene: TRBD1; j_gene: TRBJ1-2; abundance: -; v_gene: TRBV27; CDR3nt: TGTGCCAGCAGTCCCCGACAGGGGAACGGCTACACCTTC; CDR3aa: CASSPRQGNGYTF
d_gene: TRBD2; j_gene: TRBJ2-1; abundance: -; v_gene: TRBV5-1; CDR3nt: TGCGCCAGCAGCTTGCCCCCATCAGCGGGAGCACACAATGAGCAGTTCTTC; CDR3aa: CASSLPPSAGAHNEQFF
d_gene: TRBD2; j_gene: TRBJ2-5; abundance: -; v_gene: TRBV14; CDR3nt: TGTGCCAGCAGCCCGACGGGGGGTCCCCAAGAGACCCAGTACTTC; CDR3aa: CASSPTGGPQETQYF
d_gene: -; j_gene: TRBJ1-2; abundance: once; v_gene: TRBV4-1; CDR3nt: TGCGCCAGCAGCCTCACGGACAGCTCAGGAAATGGCTACACCTTC; CDR3aa: CASSLTDSSGNGYTF
d_gene: -; j_gene: TRBJ1-1; abundance: -; v_gene: TRBV7-9; CDR3nt: TGTGCCAGCAGTTTGAGTTCCTTGGGGGGGCACGGCACTGAAGCTTTCTTT; CDR3aa: CASSLSSLGGHGTEAFF
d_gene: -; j_gene: TRBJ2-4; abundance: -; v_gene: TRBV19; CDR3nt: TGTGCCAGTACCCAGCCGGGCCCCCGAATTATTCAGTACTTC; CDR3aa: CASTQPGPRIIQYF
d_gene: -; j_gene: TRBJ2-3; abundance: -; v_gene: TRBV5-1; CDR3nt: TGCGCCAGCAGCTTTTTGGGGGATATCACAGATACGCAGTATTTT; CDR3aa: CASSFLGDITDTQYF
d_gene: -; j_gene: TRBJ1-1; abundance: once; v_gene: TRBV6-1; CDR3nt: TGTGCCAGCAGTGTGGGGGGGAAAGGGGCGCGAGGCACTGAAGCTTTCTTT; CDR3aa: CASSVGGKGARGTEAFF
d_gene: -; j_gene: TRBJ2-5; abundance: once; v_gene: TRBV5-1; CDR3nt: TGCGCCAGCAGCTTGGATGTCCGGGCCGAGACCCAGTACTTC; CDR3aa: CASSLDVRAETQYF
d_gene: TRBD2; j_gene: TRBJ2-1; abundance: -; v_gene: TRBV5-6; CDR3nt: TGTGCCAGCAAATTAGGACTAGCGGAATACAATGAGCAGTTCTTC; CDR3aa: CASKLGLAEYNEQFF
d_gene: TRBD1; j_gene: TRBJ1-3; abundance: -; v_gene: TRBV7-9; CDR3nt: TGTGCCAGCAGCTTGGTGGGCGACAGGGGTGGAAACACCATATATTTT; CDR3aa: CASSLVGDRGGNTIYF
d_gene: -; j_gene: TRBJ1-4; abundance: -; v_gene: TRBV18; CDR3nt: TGTGCCAGCTCACTGGGACTAGCTGAAAAACTGTTTTTT; CDR3aa: CASSLGLAEKLFF
d_gene: -; j_gene: TRBJ1-1; abundance: -; v_gene: TRBV28; CDR3nt: TGTGCCAGCAGTCCCGGGGGCATGAACACTGAAGCTTTCTTT; CDR3aa: CASSPGGMNTEAFF
d_gene: -; j_gene: TRBJ2-7; abundance: -; v_gene: TRBV5-1; CDR3nt: TGCGCCAGCAGCTTCGACGGATACTACGAGCAGTACTTC; CDR3aa: CASSFDGYYEQYF
d_gene: -; j_gene: TRBJ1-1; abundance: once; v_gene: TRBV5-8; CDR3nt: TGTGCCAGCAGCTTGTTCGGCAGATTGATGAACACTGAAGCTTTCTTT; CDR3aa: CASSLFGRLMNTEAFF
d_gene: TRBD2; j_gene: TRBJ2-1; abundance: -; v_gene: TRBV28; CDR3nt: TGTGCCAGCAGTTCTCTAGCGGGAGACTACAATGAGCAGTTCTTC; CDR3aa: CASSSLAGDYNEQFF
d_gene: -; j_gene: TRBJ2-1; abundance: -; v_gene: TRBV7-9; CDR3nt: TGTGCCAGCAGCTTAGTCCCGGGCAGTCCTTTTGGGGATGAGCAGTTCTTC; CDR3aa: CASSLVPGSPFGDEQFF
d_gene: TRBD2; j_gene: TRBJ2-7; abundance: -; v_gene: TRBV28; CDR3nt: TGTGCCAGCAGTTTAAGAGGGAGGGCCTCCTACGAGCAGTACTTC; CDR3aa: CASSLRGRASYEQYF
d_gene: TRBD1; j_gene: TRBJ1-5; abundance: few; v_gene: TRBV2; CDR3nt: TGTGCCAGCAGGACCGGACAGGGGGGTCAGCCCCAGCATTTT; CDR3aa: CASRTGQGGQPQHF
d_gene: TRBD1; j_gene: TRBJ1-1; abundance: -; v_gene: TRBV25-1; CDR3nt: TGTGCCAGCAGTCGACAGGGGACGAACACTGAAGCTTTCTTT; CDR3aa: CASSRQGTNTEAFF